Below are 27 T cell receptor beta chains sequenced from a single sample in a study of cytomegalovirus exposure and HLA in healthy donors. Amplification used 60 Vbeta primers and 13 Jbeta primers. The assay was immunoSEQ multiplex PCR, and TCRdb's table has in-frame clones only and misses some. The sample has about 120,000 clones, around 80% seen once. Sequenced input: PBMCs. The origin of the receptors is a man aged 30-40 years in good health and CMV-seropositive.

J is TRBJ2-1 and V is TRBV9; TRBD1 agrees at 12 bases. Germline assignment: CDR1 SGDLS and CDR2 YYNGEE. V was clipped by 1 base and J by 7 bases; unmatched bases: 6. There are 16 residues in the CDR3. Here the CDR3 reads CASSVMGQGASNEQFF. The CDR3 nucleotides read TGTGCCAGCAGCGTAATGGGACAGGGGGCGTCGAATGAGCAGTTCTTC.

The chain carries TRBV6-5 and TRBJ2-7, with D uncertain. The CDR3 is 12 residues long. Deletions cut 8 bases from V and 3 bases from J, with 11 bases between. In germline, CDR1 is MNHEY, CDR2 SVGAGI. CDR3 DNA: TGTGCCAGCTGGAGTGGCAGCTACGAGCAGTACTTC. It codes for CASWSGSYEQYF.

The genes are TRBV7-2 and TRBJ1-2; no clear D gene. Germline CDR1 is SGHTA and CDR2 is FQGNSA. The CDR3 is 13 residues long. V lost 5 bases and J lost 5, with 12 bases in between. The CDR3 region has the DNA TGTGCCAGCAGCGTAACCTGGAGGTATGGCTACACCTTC. This encodes CASSVTWRYGYTF.

The V call is TRBV6-5, the J call TRBJ1-2; 8 bases are shared with TRBD1. Germline-derived CDR1 and CDR2 are MNHEY and SVGAGI. V shed 7 bases, J shed 2 bases, and the junction held 3 bases outside the gene matches. This CDR3 comprises 13 residues. CDR3 region: CASTDRENYGYTF. The CDR3 DNA reads as TGTGCCAGCACGGACAGGGAGAACTATGGCTACACCTTC.

V is TRBV29-1 and J is TRBJ2-7, with 7 bases identical to TRBD1. Germline V lookup: CDR1 SQVTM, CDR2 ANQGSEA. J gave up 6 bases and V 7 bases, and 12 bases lay outside the gene matches. The CDR3 is made up of 13 amino acids. The CDR3 here is CSAAGQVSGEQYF. Written as DNA, the CDR3 is TGCAGCGCAGCAGGACAGGTCTCGGGCGAGCAGTACTTC.

The table lists this clone with a count of one. The rearrangement uses TRBV9 and TRBJ1-5; no definite D call. V lost 0 bases and J lost 0, with 7 bases in between. The germline V gene has CDR1 SGDLS and CDR2 YYNGEE. This CDR3 spans 15 amino acids. This chain's CDR3 is CASSVGGNSNQPQHF. In nucleotides, the CDR3 is TGTGCCAGCAGCGTAGGAGGGAATAGCAATCAGCCCCAGCATTTT.

The CDR3 protein is CASSFHGNSPLHF. Written as DNA, the CDR3 is TGTGCCAGCAGCTTCCACGGGAATTCACCCCTCCACTTT. The gene calls are TRBV7-2 and TRBJ1-6, with D unclear. V lost 3 bases, J lost 7 bases, and 7 bases lay in between. In germline, CDR1 is SGHTA, CDR2 FQGNSA. The CDR3 extends over 13 amino acids.

The CDR3 here is CASSEGATGDTQYF. CDR3 coding DNA: TGTGCCAGCAGCGAGGGGGCTACCGGAGATACGCAGTATTTT. The chain couples TRBV9 to TRBJ2-3, with 7 positions matching TRBD1. Germline V lookup: CDR1 SGDLS, CDR2 YYNGEE. The CDR3 is 14 amino acids. V gave up 3 bases and J gave up 5 bases; unmatched junction bases: 6.

The chain couples TRBV6-1 to TRBJ2-5; tentative D call: TRBD2 (6 bases). V was shortened by 2 bases and J by 7 bases, with 14 bases between the two germline ends. CDR3 size: 14 residues. Germline loops: CDR1 MNHNS, CDR2 SASEGT. The CDR3 bases are TGTGCCAGCAGTGAAAAAGGGCAGGGAGGGACCCAGTACTTC. Translation gives CASSEKGQGGTQYF.

CDR3 sequence: CASSSGGGGETQYF. The CDR3 DNA reads as TGTGCCAGCAGCTCAGGCGGGGGAGGAGAGACCCAGTACTTC. This chain links TRBV11-3 with TRBJ2-5, with 7 bases identical to TRBD2. The CDR3 runs to 14 residues. V was pared by 4 bases and J by 4 bases, with 6 bases of the junction left unmatched. Per the germline V gene, CDR1 is SGHNT and CDR2 is YENEEA.

The chain combines TRBV18 with TRBJ2-7; 7 nucleotides agree with TRBD2. Losses at the gene ends were 3 bases for V and 2 bases for J; bases not matched to a gene: 1. This CDR3 has 13 amino acids. Germline V gene data show CDR1 as KGHSH and CDR2 as LQKENI. CDR3 nucleotides: TGTGCCAGCTCACCGGGACTACCCTACGAGCAGTACGTC. Protein sequence: CASSPGLPYEQYV.

J is TRBJ2-3 and V is TRBV5-1, with TRBD2 matching over 9 bases. The V and J ends lost 4 bases and 6 bases, in that order; junction bases with no gene match: 6. Germline CDR1 reads SGHRS; CDR2 reads YFSETQ. This CDR3 region has 14 residues. The CDR3 DNA is TGCGCCAGCAGCATCAGCGGGGGGAAGGATACGCAGTATTTT. This encodes CASSISGGKDTQYF. The full variable domain, in which reference TRBV5-1 and TRBJ2-3 provide the parts outside the CDR3, is KAGVTQTPRYLIKTRGQQVTLSCSPISGHRSVSWYQQTPGQGLQFLFEYFSETQRNKGNFPGRFSGRQFSNSRSEMNVSTLELGDSALYLCASSISGGKDTQYFGPGTRLTVL.

This rearrangement joins TRBV2 to TRBJ2-5, with D maybe TRBD2 (6 bases). There are 12 residues in the CDR3. The V end lost 11 bases, the J end lost 1 base, and 11 bases lay between the germline ends. In germline, CDR1 is SNHLY, CDR2 FYNNEI. The DNA for the CDR3 is TGTGCCGGAGGGAGTTTCCAAGAGACCCAGTACTTC. This sequence encodes CAGGSFQETQYF.

V usage is TRBV19 and J usage is TRBJ1-1, with 7 bases aligning to TRBD1. After removal of 7 bases from V and 1 base from J, the junction contained 9 bases not matched to a gene. Looked up from germline, CDR1 is LNHDA and CDR2 is SQIVND (reference sequence). CDR3 length: 15 amino acids. The CDR3 region is CASNLDRPGNTEAFF. Written as DNA, the CDR3 is TGTGCCAGTAACCTGGACAGGCCCGGGAACACTGAAGCTTTCTTT. Using reference TRBV19 and TRBJ1-1 for the parts outside the CDR3, the full variable domain is DGGITQSPKYLFRKEGQNVTLSCEQNLNHDAMYWYRQDPGQGLRLIYYSQIVNDFQKGDIAEGYSVSREKKESFPLTVTSAQKNPTAFYLCASNLDRPGNTEAFFGQGTRLTVV.

The genes are TRBV5-1 and TRBJ2-2; D might be TRBD2 (6 bases). CDR3 size: 15 residues. The germline V gene has CDR1 SGHRS and CDR2 YFSETQ. V dropped 0 bases and J dropped 3 bases, with 9 bases sitting between them. In DNA form, the CDR3 reads TGCGCCAGCAGCTTGGGGCAGCGGGACACCGGGGAGCTGTTTTTT. The encoded protein is CASSLGQRDTGELFF.

J is TRBJ1-2 and V is TRBV5-8; 7 nucleotides match TRBD1. The CDR3 is 14 amino acids. Losses at the gene ends were 6 bases for V and 6 bases for J; bases not matched to a gene: 11. Germline CDR1 and CDR2: SGHTS and YDEGEE. The CDR3 is CASNDRANLHGYTF. CDR3 coding DNA: TGTGCCAGCAATGACAGGGCCAATCTACATGGCTACACCTTC.

This sequence joins TRBV2 and TRBJ2-5; perhaps TRBD1 as D (6 bases). The J call is doubtful: the DNA matches TRBJ2-7 better. This CDR3 spans 13 amino acids. Germline CDR1 and CDR2: SNHLY and FYNNEI. The CDR3 DNA follows: TGTGCCAGCAGCGGGACATCTTCCTACGAGCAGTACTTC. Its protein is CASSGTSSYEQYF.

V and J are TRBV29-1 and TRBJ2-6; 7 positions match TRBD1. This CDR3 is 16 amino acids long. The junction had 5 bases not matched to a gene; V was cut back by 1 base and J by 2 bases. Looked up from germline, CDR1 is SQVTM and CDR2 is ANQGSEA. CDR3 bases: TGCAGCGTTGAAGCAATTAGGGGGCCTGGGGCCAACGTCCTGACTTTC. As protein: CSVEAIRGPGANVLTF.

The chain recombines TRBV5-1 with TRBJ1-2; no clear D. CDR1 and CDR2 from the germline V gene are SGHRS and YFSETQ. The ends were cut back, 5 bases at V and 4 bases at J, with 27 bases in the middle. The CDR3 is made up of 18 amino acids. The CDR3 region is CASSNYQVREKQCYGYTF. The CDR3 DNA reads TGCGCCAGCAGTAATTATCAGGTTAGGGAGAAACAGTGCTATGGCTACACCTTC.

The genes are TRBV6-5 and TRBJ2-7, with 7 bases lining up with TRBD1. The CDR3 has 14 residues. The ends lost 6 bases at V and 2 bases at J; junction bases unmatched: 7. Germline CDR1 reads MNHEY; CDR2 reads SVGAGI. The CDR3 DNA reads as TGTGCCAGCAGGCAAGGGACAGCCGCCTACGAGCAGTACTTC. Amino acid sequence: CASRQGTAAYEQYF.

The chain links TRBV5-1 to TRBJ1-5, with TRBD1 matching 9 bases. CDR1 and CDR2 from the germline V gene are SGHRS and YFSETQ. J gave up 6 bases and V 3 bases, and 10 bases lay outside the gene matches. This CDR3 is built from 16 residues. The CDR3 region is CASSWRHRGPTQPQHF. For the CDR3, the DNA is TGCGCCAGCAGCTGGCGTCACAGGGGGCCAACTCAGCCCCAGCATTTT.

This clone was picked up one time. CDR3 sequence: CASSPGHRRGYGYTF. The DNA of the CDR3 is TGTGCCAGCAGCCCGGGACACCGAAGGGGATATGGCTACACCTTC. This chain connects TRBV5-6 to TRBJ1-2; the D gene is possibly TRBD1 (6 bases). CDR1 SGHDT and CDR2 YYEEEE come from the germline V gene. CDR3 length equals 15 residues. The V and J ends lost 4 bases and 5 bases respectively, with 18 bases between them.

The V call is TRBV7-9, the J call TRBJ1-2; 9 positions match TRBD1. This CDR3 is 15 amino acids long. Germline values: CDR1 SEHNR, CDR2 FQNEAQ (reference sequence). J gave up 5 bases and V 2 bases, and 6 bases lay outside the gene matches. As DNA, the CDR3 is TGTGCCAGCAGCTTAACCCGGGACAGGGAGTATGGCTACACCTTC. Amino acid sequence: CASSLTRDREYGYTF.

The rearrangement links TRBV9 to TRBJ1-1; a possible D gene is TRBD1 (6 bases). V dropped 5 bases and J dropped 4 bases, with 15 bases sitting between them. There are 14 residues in the CDR3. Germline CDR1 reads SGDLS; CDR2 reads YYNGEE. The DNA of the CDR3 is TGTGCCAGCAGTTGGGAGGGGGGCGTCACTGAAGCTTTCTTT. Residues: CASSWEGGVTEAFF.

The chain recombines TRBV20-1 with TRBJ2-7; D gene unclear. V shed 7 bases and J shed 1 base, with 8 bases lying between them. The germline V gene encodes CDR1 DFQATT and CDR2 SNEGSKA (reference sequence). This CDR3 is 11 amino acids long. In DNA form, the CDR3 reads TGCAGTGGAACAGATTCCTACGAGCAGTACTTC. Protein product: CSGTDSYEQYF.

CDR3 in DNA: TGTGCCAGCAGTGCGCTCCGGACAGGCGGGATGAACACTGAAGCTTTCTTT. This translates into CASSALRTGGMNTEAFF. The J gene is TRBJ1-1, the V gene TRBV6-1, with 7 positions matching TRBD1. From germline, CDR1 is MNHNS and CDR2 SASEGT. Germline trimming cut 4 bases from V and 0 bases from J; bases unmatched to any gene: 11. CDR3 length: 17 amino acids.

This clone was detected only once. V gene TRBV4-1 combines with J gene TRBJ1-5, with D unclear. The CDR3 has 13 residues. V lost 5 bases and J 6 bases, leaving 11 bases between the germline ends. Germline CDR1 reads MGHRA; CDR2 reads YSYEKL. The CDR3 nucleotides are TGCGCCAGCAGCTATAACATCGCTCAGCCCCAGCATTTT. Protein sequence: CASSYNIAQPQHF.